A single sample is the source of the 9 T cell receptor beta chains below, sequenced in a study of T cells in Graves' hyperthyroidism and ophthalmopathy. Researchers took RNA transcripts and amplified the TCR beta CDR3 regions from them. The HTBI primer set served for first-round RT-PCR of the TCR CDR3. TCRdb used MiXCR to reprocess the multiplex PCR reads, holding one entry per CDR3 protein. Altogether some 490,000 distinct CDR3 sequences are present, 15% to 20% being singletons, with the ten largest covering about 31%. Sequencing used blood. Receptor source: a woman between 25 and 40 years old with Graves' ophthalmopathy.

This clonotype was detected many times. The chain carries TRBV13 and TRBJ2-7; weak D call: TRBD1 (6 bases). Trimming took 4 bases from V and 0 from J, leaving 13 bases between them. This CDR3 spans 15 amino acids. Germline V gives CDR1 PRHDT, CDR2 FYEKMQ (reference sequence). This CDR3 is CASSSHRVNSYEQYF. The CDR3 DNA reads as TGTGCCAGCAGCTCCCACAGGGTAAACTCCTACGAGCAGTACTTC.

This clonotype was observed a few times. The chain carries TRBV20-1 and TRBJ2-5, with 7 bases fitting TRBD1. V lost 8 bases to trimming and J lost 5 bases; unmatched junction nucleotides: 8. Germline V lookup: CDR1 DFQATT, CDR2 SNEGSKA (reference sequence). This CDR3 comprises 12 residues. CDR3 nucleotides: TGCAGTTTGGACAGGCGAAGCGAGACCCAGTACTTC. Its protein product is CSLDRRSETQYF.

This clonotype was counted a few times. The V call is TRBV18, the J call TRBJ2-6, with unresolved D. V was pared by 3 bases and J by 2 bases, with 8 bases between. The germline V gene encodes CDR1 KGHSH and CDR2 LQKENI. The CDR3 has 15 residues. CDR3 in amino acids: CASSPGLPGANVLTF. CDR3 sequence (DNA): TGTGCCAGCTCACCCGGTCTCCCTGGGGCCAACGTCCTGACTTTC.

The sample holds a few counts of this clonotype. The rearrangement uses TRBV4-3 and TRBJ2-3, with D unclear. Trimming left V 0 bases short and J 4 bases short, with 5 bases between. CDR3 length: 13 amino acids. Germline V gene sequence: CDR1 LGHNA, CDR2 YSLEER. CDR3 sequence (DNA): TGCGCCAGCAGCCAAGATCAGCCAGATACGCAGTATTTT. Translation gives CASSQDQPDTQYF.

The chain uses TRBV7-2 and TRBJ1-1, with 9 bases matching TRBD1. Germline V gene lookup returns CDR1 SGHTA and CDR2 FQGNSA. With 1 base clipped from V and 11 bases from J, the junction kept 14 bases outside the gene matches. CDR3 size: 16 residues. The CDR3: CASSLEVGQGYFEAFF. Written as DNA, the CDR3 is TGTGCCAGCAGCTTAGAAGTAGGACAGGGGTATTTTGAGGCTTTCTTT.

In its sample, this clonotype was seen many times. The chain carries TRBV27 and TRBJ2-1, with a tentative D call TRBD2 (6 bases). Germline CDR1 is MNHEY and CDR2 is SMNVEV (reference sequence). The CDR3 sequence is 15 residues long. V was pared by 5 bases and J by 9 bases, with 20 bases between. Written as DNA, the CDR3 is TGTGCCAGCAGTCAACCGGGACTGAGGATGGGTGAGCAGTTCTTC. Its translation: CASSQPGLRMGEQFF.

The chain combines TRBV19 with TRBJ2-1; 9 nucleotides agree with TRBD2. The CDR3 runs to 19 residues. Per the germline V gene, CDR1 is LNHDA and CDR2 is SQIVND (reference sequence). The junction had 14 bases not matched to a gene; V was cut back by 5 bases and J by 0 bases. The CDR3 is CASSSFLAGISSSYNEQFF. The CDR3 DNA is TGTGCCAGTAGTTCATTCCTAGCGGGGATCTCAAGCTCCTACAATGAGCAGTTCTTC.

This clonotype was seen a handful of times. This chain joins TRBV7-3 and TRBJ2-1; D is perhaps TRBD1 (5 bases). Trimming left V 3 bases short and J 7 bases short, with 10 bases between. Germline V gene lookup returns CDR1 SGHTA and CDR2 FQGTGA. The CDR3 runs 13 residues. Here the CDR3 reads CASSFLSGNEQFF. The CDR3 nucleotides read TGTGCCAGCAGCTTTTTATCAGGGAATGAGCAGTTCTTC.

This clonotype was recorded only once. The rearrangement links TRBV6-1 to TRBJ2-7; D may correspond to TRBD1 or TRBD2 (5 bases each). This CDR3 is 14 amino acids long. Germline CDR1 is MNHNS and CDR2 is SASEGT. The V end was cut by 3 bases, the J end by 0 bases, with 9 bases between. The CDR3 protein is CASSEGPRSYEQYF. CDR3 in DNA: TGTGCCAGCAGTGAGGGACCCCGCTCCTACGAGCAGTACTTC.